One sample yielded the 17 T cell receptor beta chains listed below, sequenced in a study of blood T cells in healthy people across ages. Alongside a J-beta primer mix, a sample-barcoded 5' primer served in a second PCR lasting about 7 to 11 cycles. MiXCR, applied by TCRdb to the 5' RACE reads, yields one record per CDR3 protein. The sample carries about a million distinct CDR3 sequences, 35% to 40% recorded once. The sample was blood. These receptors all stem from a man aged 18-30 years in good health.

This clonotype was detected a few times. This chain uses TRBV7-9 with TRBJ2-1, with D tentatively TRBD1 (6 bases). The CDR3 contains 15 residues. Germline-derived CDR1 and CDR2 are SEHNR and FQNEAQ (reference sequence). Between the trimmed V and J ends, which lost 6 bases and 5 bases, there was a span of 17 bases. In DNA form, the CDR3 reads TGTGCCAGCAGATTGGAGTCGGGACAAGACAATGAGCAGTTCTTC. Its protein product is CASRLESGQDNEQFF.

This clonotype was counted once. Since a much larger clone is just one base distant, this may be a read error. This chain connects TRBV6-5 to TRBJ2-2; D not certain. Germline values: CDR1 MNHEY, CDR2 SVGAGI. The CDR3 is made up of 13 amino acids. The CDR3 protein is CANSLVNTGELFF. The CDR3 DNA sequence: TGTGCCAACAGTTTGGTCAACACCGGGGAGCTGTTTTTT.

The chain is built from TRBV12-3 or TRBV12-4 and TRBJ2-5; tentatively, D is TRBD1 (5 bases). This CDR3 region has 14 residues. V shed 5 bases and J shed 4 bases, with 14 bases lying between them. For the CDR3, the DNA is TGTGCCAGCAGTGGGGCAGGGTTGGGAGAGACCCAGTACTTC. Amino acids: CASSGAGLGETQYF.

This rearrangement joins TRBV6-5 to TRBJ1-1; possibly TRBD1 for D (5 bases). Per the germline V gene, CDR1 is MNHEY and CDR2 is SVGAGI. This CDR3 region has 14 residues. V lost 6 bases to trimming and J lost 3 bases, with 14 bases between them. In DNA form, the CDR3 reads TGTGCCAGCAGACTAGGGGAGGCGGACACTGAAGCTTTCTTT. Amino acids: CASRLGEADTEAFF.

The CDR3 bases are TGTGCCAGCTCACCAGGATCCGCAAAATACACCGGGGAGCTGTTTTTT. Its protein is CASSPGSAKYTGELFF. The chain joins TRBV18 to TRBJ2-2; D ambiguous. The CDR3 sequence is 16 residues long. Trimming took 2 bases from V and 3 from J, leaving 13 bases between them. Germline V gene lookup returns CDR1 KGHSH and CDR2 LQKENI.

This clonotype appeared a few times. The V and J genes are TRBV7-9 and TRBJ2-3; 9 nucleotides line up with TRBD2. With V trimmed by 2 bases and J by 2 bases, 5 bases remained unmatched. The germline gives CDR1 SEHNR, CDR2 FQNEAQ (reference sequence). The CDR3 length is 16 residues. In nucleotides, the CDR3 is TGTGCCAGCAGCTTAAAGCGGGGGGACCCCACAGATACGCAGTATTTT. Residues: CASSLKRGDPTDTQYF. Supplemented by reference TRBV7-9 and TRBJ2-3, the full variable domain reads DTGVSQNPRHKITKRGQNVTFRCDPISEHNRLYWYRQTLGQGPEFLTYFQNEAQLEKSRLLSDRFSAERPKGSFSTLEIQRTEQGDSAMYLCASSLKRGDPTDTQYFGPGTRLTVL.

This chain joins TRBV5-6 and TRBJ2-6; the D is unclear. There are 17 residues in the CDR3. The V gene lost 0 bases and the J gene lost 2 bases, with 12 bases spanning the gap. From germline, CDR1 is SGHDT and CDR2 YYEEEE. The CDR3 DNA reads TGTGCCAGCAGCTTGGGCCGCTCTGTCACTGGGGCCAACGTCCTGACTTTC. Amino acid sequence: CASSLGRSVTGANVLTF.

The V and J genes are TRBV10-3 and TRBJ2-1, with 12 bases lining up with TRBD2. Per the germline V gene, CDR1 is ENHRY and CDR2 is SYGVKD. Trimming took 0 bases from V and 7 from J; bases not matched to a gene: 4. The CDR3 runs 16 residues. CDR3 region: CAISESLAGGRNEQFF. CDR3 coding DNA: TGTGCCATCAGTGAGTCCCTAGCGGGGGGGCGAAATGAGCAGTTCTTC.

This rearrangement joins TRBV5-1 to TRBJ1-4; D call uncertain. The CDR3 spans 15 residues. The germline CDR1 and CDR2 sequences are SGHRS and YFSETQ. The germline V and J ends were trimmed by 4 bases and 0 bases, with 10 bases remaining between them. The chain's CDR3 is CASSQVGSTNEKLFF. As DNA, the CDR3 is TGCGCCAGCAGCCAAGTGGGATCAACTAATGAAAAACTGTTTTTT.

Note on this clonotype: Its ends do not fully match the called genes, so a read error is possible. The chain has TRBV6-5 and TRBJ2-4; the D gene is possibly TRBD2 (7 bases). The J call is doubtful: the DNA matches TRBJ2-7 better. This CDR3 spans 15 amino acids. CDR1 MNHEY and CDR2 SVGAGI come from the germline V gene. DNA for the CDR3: TGTGTCAGCAGTTACGCTCTCGCAGGGGAGGGCGAGCAGTACTTC. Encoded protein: CVSSYALAGEGEQYF.

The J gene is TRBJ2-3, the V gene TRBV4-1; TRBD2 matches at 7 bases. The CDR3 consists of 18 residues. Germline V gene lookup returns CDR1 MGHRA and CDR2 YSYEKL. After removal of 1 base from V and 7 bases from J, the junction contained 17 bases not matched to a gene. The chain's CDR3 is CASSQGSTRLATIHTQYF. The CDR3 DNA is TGCGCCAGCAGCCAAGGAAGCACACGACTAGCAACCATACATACGCAGTATTTT.

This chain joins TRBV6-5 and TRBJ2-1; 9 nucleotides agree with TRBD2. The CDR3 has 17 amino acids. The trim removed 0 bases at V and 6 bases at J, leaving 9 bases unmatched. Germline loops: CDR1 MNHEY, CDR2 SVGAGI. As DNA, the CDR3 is TGTGCCAGCAGTTACTCGATTAGGGCGGGGGGGCGCAATGAGCAGTTCTTC. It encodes CASSYSIRAGGRNEQFF.

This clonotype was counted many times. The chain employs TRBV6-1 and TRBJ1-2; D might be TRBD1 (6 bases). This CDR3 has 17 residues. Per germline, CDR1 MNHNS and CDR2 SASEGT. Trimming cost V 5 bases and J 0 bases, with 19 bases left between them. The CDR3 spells CASSITPGTRANYGYTF. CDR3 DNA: TGTGCCAGCAGTATTACCCCCGGGACAAGAGCTAACTATGGCTACACCTTC.

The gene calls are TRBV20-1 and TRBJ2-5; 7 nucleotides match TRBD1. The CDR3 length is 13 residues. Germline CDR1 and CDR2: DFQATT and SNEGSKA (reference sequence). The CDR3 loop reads CSANRQGGETQYF. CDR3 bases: TGCAGCGCCAACCGACAGGGTGGAGAGACCCAGTACTTC.

The CDR3 loop reads CSATPLRISYEQYF. The DNA of the CDR3 is TGCAGTGCTACCCCACTGCGGATCTCCTACGAGCAGTACTTC. The chain uses TRBV20-1 and TRBJ2-7; D not certain. The germline V gene has CDR1 DFQATT and CDR2 SNEGSKA (reference sequence). CDR3 length equals 14 residues. V lost 4 bases to trimming and J lost 0 bases, with 13 bases between them.

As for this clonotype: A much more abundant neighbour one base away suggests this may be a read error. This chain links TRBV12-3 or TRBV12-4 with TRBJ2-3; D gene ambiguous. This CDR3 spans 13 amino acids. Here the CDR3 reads CASSPIPEDAQYF. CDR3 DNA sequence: TGTGCCAGCAGCCCGATCCCTGAAGATGCGCAGTATTTT.

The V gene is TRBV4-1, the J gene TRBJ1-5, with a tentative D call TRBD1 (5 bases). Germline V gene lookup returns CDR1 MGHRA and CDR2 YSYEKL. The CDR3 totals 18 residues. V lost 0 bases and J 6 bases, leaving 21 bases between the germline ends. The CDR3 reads CASSQDKGGASGGQPQHF. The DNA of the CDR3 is TGCGCCAGCAGCCAAGATAAGGGAGGGGCATCGGGCGGTCAGCCCCAGCATTTT.